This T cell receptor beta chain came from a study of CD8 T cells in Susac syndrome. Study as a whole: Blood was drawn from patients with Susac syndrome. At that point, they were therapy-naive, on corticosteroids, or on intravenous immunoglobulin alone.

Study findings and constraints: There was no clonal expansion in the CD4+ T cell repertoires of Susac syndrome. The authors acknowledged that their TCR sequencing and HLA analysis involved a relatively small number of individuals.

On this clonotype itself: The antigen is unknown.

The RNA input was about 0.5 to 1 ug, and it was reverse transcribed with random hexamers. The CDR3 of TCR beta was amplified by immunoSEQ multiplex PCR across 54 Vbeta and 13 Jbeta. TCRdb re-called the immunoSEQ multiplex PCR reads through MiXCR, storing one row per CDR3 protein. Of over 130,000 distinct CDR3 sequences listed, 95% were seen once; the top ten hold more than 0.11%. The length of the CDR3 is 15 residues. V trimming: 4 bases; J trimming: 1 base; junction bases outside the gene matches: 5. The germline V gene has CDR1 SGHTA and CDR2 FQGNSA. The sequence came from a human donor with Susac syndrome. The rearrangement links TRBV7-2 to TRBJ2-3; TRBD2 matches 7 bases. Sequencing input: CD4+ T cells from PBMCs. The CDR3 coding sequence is TGTGCCAGCAGCTCCCGGGACTACCGCACAGATACGCAGTATTTT. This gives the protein CASSSRDYRTDTQYF.